This T cell receptor (beta chain) was identified in a study of T cell responses to AZD1222 COVID-19 vaccine. Germline V lookup: CDR1 MNHEY, CDR2 SVGAGI. V trimming: 2 bases; J trimming: 3 bases; junction bases outside the gene matches: 5. The CDR3 is 16 residues long. Measured with immunoSEQ multiplex PCR; TCRdb has only the in-frame clones, and not every one. This sample has 86,000 or so clones, with more than 70% found just once. Study results and caveats: All repertoire sampling was performed exclusively after the peak T cell response. Vaccine-related CD4 TCRs covered spike, predominating at 160-218 and 743-854. Clonal diversity was possibly underestimated, and the donors were mostly white British, with more females.

With respect to this clone: What it binds is unknown.

Samples with a second dose at about 4 or about 12 weeks were pooled together. This receptor was obtained from an adult who received the AZD1222 COVID-19 vaccine. This specimen consisted of peripheral blood, obtained 28 days after the second AZD1222 dose. The chain couples TRBV6-5 to TRBJ2-1; 9 nucleotides align to TRBD2. CDR3 sequence reads: CASSYPTSGHYNEQFF. The CDR3 DNA is TGTGCCAGCAGTTACCCTACTAGCGGGCACTACAATGAGCAGTTCTTC.